The source of this TCR beta chain is a study of PD-L1 blockade in urothelial cancer. The method was immunoSEQ multiplex PCR; TCRdb's version includes in-frame clones alone and lacks a portion of them. Here the sample spans under 120,000 clones, around 85% being singletons. This clone was seen only once. What it binds is unknown. Study observations and caveats: Below-median blood TCR clonality before treatment forecast better survival.

The CDR3 is made up of 14 amino acids. V trimming: 10 bases; J trimming: 1 base; junction bases outside the gene matches: 7. Germline V gene data show CDR1 as MNHEY and CDR2 as SVGAGI. The clonotype comes from a man in his forties or fifties with urothelial cancer. Sequencing used PBMCs, obtained around atezolizumab (anti-PD-L1) treatment. The gene calls are TRBV6-5 and TRBJ2-7; 10 nucleotides align to TRBD1. CDR3 protein: CATMWDRGSYEQYF. CDR3 sequence (DNA): TGTGCCACCATGTGGGACAGGGGTTCCTACGAGCAGTACTTC.